What follows are 16 T cell receptor beta chains derived from one specimen sequenced in a study of cytomegalovirus exposure and HLA in healthy donors. A multiplex PCR was run with 60 Vbeta primers and 13 Jbeta primers. The method was immunoSEQ multiplex PCR; TCRdb's version includes in-frame clones alone and lacks a portion of them. The sample carries nearly 100,000 clones, 70% to 80% recorded once. Sequencing input: PBMCs. These receptors were obtained from a woman aged 55-70 years in good health and CMV-seropositive.

This rearrangement joins TRBV28 to TRBJ2-3, with 8 positions matching TRBD2. Losses at the gene ends were 4 bases for V and 2 bases for J; bases not matched to a gene: 8. The CDR3 totals 16 residues. Germline-derived CDR1 and CDR2 are MDHEN and SYDVKM. The CDR3 loop reads CASSSRTSSTTDTQYF. CDR3 DNA: TGTGCCAGCAGTTCAAGGACTAGCTCCACCACAGATACGCAGTATTTT.

The CDR3 spells CASSTLAGMYEQFF. The CDR3, as DNA: TGTGCCAGCAGTACACTAGCGGGAATGTATGAGCAGTTCTTC. The chain is built from TRBV27 and TRBJ2-1, with 10 nucleotides matching TRBD2. CDR3 length: 14 amino acids. Germline CDR1 is MNHEY and CDR2 is SMNVEV (reference sequence). V was clipped by 5 bases and J by 8 bases; unmatched bases: 6.

The chain recombines TRBV4-1 with TRBJ1-5, with unresolved D. V lost 1 base and J 0 bases, leaving 7 bases between the germline ends. The CDR3 has 15 residues. Germline V gene data show CDR1 as MGHRA and CDR2 as YSYEKL. The CDR3 region is CASSQAGISNQPQHF. For the CDR3, the DNA is TGCGCCAGCAGCCAAGCCGGGATTAGCAATCAGCCCCAGCATTTT.

The chain links TRBV7-9 to TRBJ2-1; 8 bases are a match to TRBD2. This CDR3 is built from 14 residues. Germline CDR1 is SEHNR and CDR2 is FQNEAQ (reference sequence). V lost 8 bases and J lost 7; bases outside the gene matches: 10. CDR3: CASSGPAGENEQFF. CDR3 coding DNA: TGTGCCAGCTCGGGCCCAGCGGGAGAAAATGAGCAGTTCTTC.

The J gene is TRBJ2-5, the V gene TRBV11-2; a possible D gene is TRBD2 (5 bases). There are 13 residues in the CDR3. The V end was cut by 6 bases, the J end by 4 bases, with 12 bases between. Germline CDR1 and CDR2: SGHAT and FQNNGV. The CDR3 region is CASSRGLGETQYF. The DNA for the CDR3 is TGTGCCAGCAGTCGCGGACTTGGAGAGACCCAGTACTTC.

V and J are TRBV5-6 and TRBJ2-5, with 10 bases fitting TRBD2. The CDR3 runs 13 residues. V trimming: 10 bases; J trimming: 5 bases; junction bases outside the gene matches: 8. Germline CDR1 is SGHDT and CDR2 is YYEEEE. CDR3 DNA: TGTGCCGGTAGCGGGAGGAATCACGAGACCCAGTACTTC. Residues: CAGSGRNHETQYF.

The chain carries TRBV5-6 and TRBJ2-5, with D possibly being TRBD2 (7 bases). Between the trimmed V and J ends, which lost 1 base and 3 bases, there was a span of 10 bases. CDR1 and CDR2 from the germline V gene are SGHDT and YYEEEE. The CDR3 loop spans 14 amino acids. CDR3 sequence (DNA): TGTGCCAGCAGCTTGAGGGGGACTAAAGAGACCCAGTACTTC. As protein: CASSLRGTKETQYF.

The chain has TRBV29-1 and TRBJ1-5, with D unclear. Trimming pared 4 bases from V and 6 bases from J, leaving 13 bases between. The CDR3 covers 13 residues. In germline, CDR1 is SQVTM, CDR2 ANQGSEA. CDR3 sequence reads: CSVGVAPGQPQHF. The CDR3 DNA is TGCAGCGTTGGGGTGGCCCCGGGTCAGCCCCAGCATTTT.

This clone was detected a few times. This sequence joins TRBV5-6 and TRBJ2-2; D is undetermined. The germline V gene has CDR1 SGHDT and CDR2 YYEEEE. The length of the CDR3 is 14 residues. Between the trimmed V and J ends, which lost 0 bases and 2 bases, there was a span of 5 bases. The CDR3 coding sequence is TGTGCCAGCAGCTTGGCGGTTAACACCGGGGAGCTGTTTTTT. It encodes CASSLAVNTGELFF.

This clone showed up just once. The CDR3 DNA reads as TGTGCCAGTAGTATTTCCACTAGCGGGGCCTACAATGAGCAGTTCTTC. It yields the protein CASSISTSGAYNEQFF. V gene TRBV19 combines with J gene TRBJ2-1; 10 bases match TRBD2. CDR1 and CDR2 from the germline V gene are LNHDA and SQIVND (reference sequence). V was clipped by 3 bases and J by 2 bases; unmatched bases: 4. CDR3 length: 16 amino acids.

This rearrangement joins TRBV5-4 to TRBJ1-1; D is possibly TRBD1 (6 bases). The CDR3 contains 17 residues. The V gene's germline CDR1 is SGHNT and CDR2 YYREEE (reference sequence). V was pared by 0 bases and J by 0 bases, with 15 bases between. The CDR3 is CASSLGAKQGLNTEAFF. DNA for the CDR3: TGTGCCAGCAGCTTGGGTGCTAAACAGGGCCTGAACACTGAAGCTTTCTTT.

This clone has more than one count but fewer than ten. This chain connects TRBV5-1 to TRBJ2-3; tentatively, D is TRBD1 (6 bases). With 2 bases removed from V and 6 bases from J, the gap between germline ends came to 7 bases. The CDR3 is made up of 12 amino acids. CDR1 and CDR2 from the germline V gene are SGHRS and YFSETQ. This chain's CDR3 is CASSFDRDTQYF. The CDR3 coding sequence is TGCGCCAGCAGCTTTGACAGGGATACGCAGTATTTT.

This clone has just a few counts. The chain uses TRBV6-5 and TRBJ1-6; D gene unclear. The CDR3 runs to 13 residues. Trimming pared 0 bases from V and 10 bases from J, leaving 7 bases between. Germline V gene sequence: CDR1 MNHEY, CDR2 SVGAGI. The CDR3 bases are TGTGCCAGCAGTTACTCGAGCGGGTCACCCCTCCACTTT. Residues: CASSYSSGSPLHF.

This clone was found a few times. This sequence joins TRBV14 and TRBJ1-4; no clear D. Looked up from germline, CDR1 is SGHDN and CDR2 is FVKESK. The length of the CDR3 is 16 residues. V was pared by 0 bases and J by 0 bases, with 8 bases between. CDR3 nucleotides: TGTGCCAGCAGCCAAGAAACCTATGCAACTAATGAAAAACTGTTTTTT. Translated: CASSQETYATNEKLFF.

The chain employs TRBV29-1 and TRBJ2-4, with D perhaps matching TRBD2 (5 bases). Germline CDR1 reads SQVTM; CDR2 reads ANQGSEA. The ends were cut back, 2 bases at V and 1 base at J, with 12 bases in the middle. CDR3 length equals 15 residues. CDR3 sequence reads: CSVEIGRGAKNIQYF. CDR3 nucleotides: TGCAGCGTTGAAATTGGGCGCGGGGCCAAAAACATTCAGTACTTC.

The J gene is TRBJ1-2, the V gene TRBV28; D remains ambiguous. CDR3 length: 17 amino acids. From germline, CDR1 is MDHEN and CDR2 SYDVKM. The V end was cut by 5 bases, the J end by 0 bases, with 19 bases between. Here the CDR3 reads CASSQDSSGKANYGYTF. The CDR3 DNA reads as TGTGCCAGCAGTCAAGATTCCTCCGGGAAAGCTAACTATGGCTACACCTTC.